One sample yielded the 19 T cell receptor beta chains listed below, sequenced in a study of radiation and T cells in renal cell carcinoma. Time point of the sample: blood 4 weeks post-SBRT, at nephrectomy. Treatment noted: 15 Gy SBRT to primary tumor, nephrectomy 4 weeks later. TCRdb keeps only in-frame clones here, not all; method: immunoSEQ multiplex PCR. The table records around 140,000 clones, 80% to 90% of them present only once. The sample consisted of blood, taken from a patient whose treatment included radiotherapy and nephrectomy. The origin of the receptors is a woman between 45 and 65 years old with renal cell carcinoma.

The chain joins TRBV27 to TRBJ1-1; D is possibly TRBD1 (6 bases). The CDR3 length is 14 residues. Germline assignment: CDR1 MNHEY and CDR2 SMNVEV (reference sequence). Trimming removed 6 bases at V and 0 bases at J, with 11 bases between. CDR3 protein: CASSPRGMNTEAFF. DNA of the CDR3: TGTGCCAGCAGCCCCAGGGGTATGAACACTGAAGCTTTCTTT.

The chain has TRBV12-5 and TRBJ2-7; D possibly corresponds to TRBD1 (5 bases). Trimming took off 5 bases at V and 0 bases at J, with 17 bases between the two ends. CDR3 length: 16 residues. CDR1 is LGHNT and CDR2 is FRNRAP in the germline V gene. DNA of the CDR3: TGTGCTAGTGGTCCCCCTCCCTGGACAACCTCCTACGAGCAGTACTTC. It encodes CASGPPPWTTSYEQYF.

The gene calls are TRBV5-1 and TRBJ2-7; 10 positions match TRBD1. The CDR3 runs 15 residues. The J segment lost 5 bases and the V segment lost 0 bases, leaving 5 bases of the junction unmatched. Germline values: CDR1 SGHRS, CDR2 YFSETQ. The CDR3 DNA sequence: TGCGCCAGCAGCTTGGCCGGGACAGGGGCCAACGAGCAGTACTTC. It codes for CASSLAGTGANEQYF.

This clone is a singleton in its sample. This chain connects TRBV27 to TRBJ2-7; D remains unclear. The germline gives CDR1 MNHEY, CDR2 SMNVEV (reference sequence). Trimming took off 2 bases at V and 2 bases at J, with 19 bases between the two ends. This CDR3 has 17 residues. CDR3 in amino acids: CASSLGLFNSETYEQYF. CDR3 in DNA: TGTGCCAGCAGTTTAGGCCTATTTAACAGCGAAACCTACGAGCAGTACTTC.

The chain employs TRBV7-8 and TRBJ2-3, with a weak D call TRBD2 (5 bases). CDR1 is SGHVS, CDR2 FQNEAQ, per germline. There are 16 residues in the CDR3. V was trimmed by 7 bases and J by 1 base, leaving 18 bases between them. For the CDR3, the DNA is TGTGCCAGCAAACGATACGGGTGGGGAGGCACAGATACGCAGTATTTT. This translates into CASKRYGWGGTDTQYF.

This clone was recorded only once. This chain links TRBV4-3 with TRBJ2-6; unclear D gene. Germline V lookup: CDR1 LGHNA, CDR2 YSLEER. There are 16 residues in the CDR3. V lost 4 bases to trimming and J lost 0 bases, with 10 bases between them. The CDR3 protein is CASSPLVGSGANVLTF. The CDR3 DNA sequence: TGCGCCAGCAGCCCGCTCGTAGGCTCTGGGGCCAACGTCCTGACTTTC.

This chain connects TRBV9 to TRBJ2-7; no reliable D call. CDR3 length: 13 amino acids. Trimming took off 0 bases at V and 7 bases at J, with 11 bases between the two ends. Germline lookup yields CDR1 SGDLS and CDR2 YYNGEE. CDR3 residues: CASSVGLEGEQYF. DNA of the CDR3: TGTGCCAGCAGCGTAGGTTTAGAAGGGGAGCAGTACTTC.

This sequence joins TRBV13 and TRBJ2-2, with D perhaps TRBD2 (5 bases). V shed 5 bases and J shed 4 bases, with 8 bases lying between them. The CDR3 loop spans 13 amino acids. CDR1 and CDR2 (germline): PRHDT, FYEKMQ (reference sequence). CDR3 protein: CASSTDFTGELFF. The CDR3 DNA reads TGTGCCAGCAGCACGGACTTCACCGGGGAGCTGTTTTTT.

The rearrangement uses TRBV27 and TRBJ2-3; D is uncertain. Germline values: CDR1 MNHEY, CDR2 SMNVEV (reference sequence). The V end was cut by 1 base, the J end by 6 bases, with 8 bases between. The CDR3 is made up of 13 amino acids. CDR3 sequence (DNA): TGTGCCAGCAGTTTATATGCCTCCGATACGCAGTATTTT. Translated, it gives CASSLYASDTQYF.

Here the CDR3 DNA reads TGTGCCAGCAGCTTGGATGAGGGAGGGATCTACGAGCAGTACTTC. It is translated as CASSLDEGGIYEQYF. The chain links TRBV5-4 to TRBJ2-7, with 7 positions matching TRBD2. V dropped 0 bases and J dropped 3; count of bases not matched to a gene: 6. Looked up from germline, CDR1 is SGHNT and CDR2 is YYREEE (reference sequence). This CDR3 region has 15 residues.

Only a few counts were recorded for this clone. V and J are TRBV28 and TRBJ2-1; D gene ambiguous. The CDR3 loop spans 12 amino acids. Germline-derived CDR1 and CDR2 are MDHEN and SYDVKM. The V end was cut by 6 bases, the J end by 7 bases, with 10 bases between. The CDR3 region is CASSPRWNEQFF. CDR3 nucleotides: TGTGCCAGCAGCCCTCGCTGGAATGAGCAGTTCTTC.

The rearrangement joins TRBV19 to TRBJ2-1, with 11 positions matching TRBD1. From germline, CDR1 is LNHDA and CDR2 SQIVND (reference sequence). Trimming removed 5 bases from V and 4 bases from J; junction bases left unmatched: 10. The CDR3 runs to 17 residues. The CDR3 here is CASSWETGQGGYNEQFF. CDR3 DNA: TGTGCCAGTAGTTGGGAGACGGGACAGGGGGGGTACAATGAGCAGTTCTTC.

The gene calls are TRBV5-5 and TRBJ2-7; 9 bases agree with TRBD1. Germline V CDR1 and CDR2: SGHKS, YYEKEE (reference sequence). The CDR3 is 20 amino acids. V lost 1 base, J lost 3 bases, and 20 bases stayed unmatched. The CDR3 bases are TGTGCCAGCAGCTTGAGTTTTTTTTCGGGACAGGGACTCGTTGGCTACGAGCAGTACTTC. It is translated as CASSLSFFSGQGLVGYEQYF. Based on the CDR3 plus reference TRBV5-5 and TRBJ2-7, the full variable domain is DAGVTQSPTHLIKTRGQQVTLRCSPISGHKSVSWYQQVLGQGPQFIFQYYEKEERGRGNFPDRFSARQFPNYSSELNVNALLLGDSALYLCASSLSFFSGQGLVGYEQYFGPGTRLTVT.

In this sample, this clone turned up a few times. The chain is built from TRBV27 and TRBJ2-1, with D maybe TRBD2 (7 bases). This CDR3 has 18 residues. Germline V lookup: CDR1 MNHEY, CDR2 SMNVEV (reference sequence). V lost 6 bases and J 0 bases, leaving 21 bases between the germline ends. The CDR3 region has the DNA TGTGCCAGCAGACTAGGGGGAGGGCTACCAAGCTCCTACAATGAGCAGTTCTTC. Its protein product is CASRLGGGLPSSYNEQFF.

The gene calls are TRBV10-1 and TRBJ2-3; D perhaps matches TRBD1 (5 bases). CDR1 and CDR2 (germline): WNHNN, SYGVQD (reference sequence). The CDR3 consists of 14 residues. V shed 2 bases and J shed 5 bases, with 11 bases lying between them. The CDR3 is CASSENVRGDTQYF. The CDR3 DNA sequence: TGCGCCAGCAGTGAGAACGTTAGGGGAGATACGCAGTATTTT.

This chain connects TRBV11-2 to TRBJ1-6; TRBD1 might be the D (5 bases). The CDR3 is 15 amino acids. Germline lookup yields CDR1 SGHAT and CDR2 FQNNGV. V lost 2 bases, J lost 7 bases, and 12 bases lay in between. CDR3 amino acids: CASSLRGTANSPLHF. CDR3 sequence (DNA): TGTGCCAGCAGCTTAAGAGGGACGGCGAATTCACCCCTCCACTTT. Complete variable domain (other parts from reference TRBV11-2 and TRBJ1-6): EAGVAQSPRYKIIEKRQSVAFWCNPISGHATLYWYQQILGQGPKLLIQFQNNGVVDDSQLPKDRFSAERLKGVDSTLKIQPAKLEDSAVYLCASSLRGTANSPLHFGNGTRLTVT.

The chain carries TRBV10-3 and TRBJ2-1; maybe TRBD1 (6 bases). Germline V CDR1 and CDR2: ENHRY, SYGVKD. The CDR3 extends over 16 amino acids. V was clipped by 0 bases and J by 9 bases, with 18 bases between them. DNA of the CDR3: TGTGCCATCAGTGAGTCGACGGCAGGGGCTGATGGTGAGCAGTTCTTC. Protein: CAISESTAGADGEQFF.

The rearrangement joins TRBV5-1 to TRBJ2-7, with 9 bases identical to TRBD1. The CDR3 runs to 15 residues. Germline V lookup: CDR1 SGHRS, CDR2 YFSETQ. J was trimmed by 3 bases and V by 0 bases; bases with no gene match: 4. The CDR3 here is CASSLAGGQGYEQYF. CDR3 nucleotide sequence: TGCGCCAGCAGCTTGGCCGGGGGACAGGGCTACGAGCAGTACTTC.

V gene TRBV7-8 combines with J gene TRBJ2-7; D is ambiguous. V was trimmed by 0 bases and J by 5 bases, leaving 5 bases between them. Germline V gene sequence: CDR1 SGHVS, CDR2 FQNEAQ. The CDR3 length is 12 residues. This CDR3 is CASSLAPHEQYF. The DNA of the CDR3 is TGTGCCAGCAGCTTAGCGCCCCACGAGCAGTACTTC.